Listed here are 18 T cell receptor beta chains from one sample, sequenced in a study of cytomegalovirus exposure and HLA in healthy donors (dated 2017 in TCRdb). Library creation used the immunoSEQ multiplex PCR assay. The multiplex PCR relied on a mix of 60 forward primers for TCR Vbeta segments and 13 reverse primers for TCR Jbeta segments. The clones in this table, taken by TCRdb from immuneACCESS, are in-frame only. Not every clone is retained; where verified, under half of the shortfall comes from an unresolved V gene, and the cause of the rest is unknown. For this sample the table gives some 150,000 clones, of which roughly four fifths were detected only once. Roughly 10% of the sample lies in the top ten. The sequenced sample consisted of PBMCs. Receptor source: a man between 50 and 59 years old in good health and CMV-seropositive.

The chain joins TRBV7-9 to TRBJ1-2; D gene unclear. CDR3 size: 12 residues. Deletions cut 1 base from V and 6 bases from J, with 6 bases between. CDR1 SEHNR and CDR2 FQNEAQ come from the germline V gene (reference sequence). CDR3: CASSLVADGYTF. Here the CDR3 DNA reads TGTGCCAGCAGCTTAGTCGCAGATGGCTACACCTTC.

The chain uses TRBV7-8 and TRBJ2-7; D uncertain. In germline, CDR1 is SGHVS, CDR2 FQNEAQ. CDR3 length: 12 residues. Trimming pared 5 bases from V and 7 bases from J, leaving 12 bases between. For the CDR3, the DNA is TGTGCCAGCAGCCCATCTCGTGAGGAGCAGTACTTC. Translated: CASSPSREEQYF.

This chain uses TRBV9 with TRBJ2-2; D is perhaps TRBD2 (7 bases). Germline V lookup: CDR1 SGDLS, CDR2 YYNGEE. V shed 4 bases and J shed 6 bases, with 16 bases lying between them. CDR3 length: 15 residues. Here the CDR3 reads CASSPLRGAPGELFF. CDR3 DNA: TGTGCCAGCAGCCCCCTCCGGGGGGCACCCGGGGAGCTGTTTTTT. Based on the CDR3 plus reference TRBV9 and TRBJ2-2, the full variable domain is DSGVTQTPKHLITATGQRVTLRCSPRSGDLSVYWYQQSLDQGLQFLIQYYNGEERAKGNILERFSAQQFPDLHSELNLSSLELGDSALYFCASSPLRGAPGELFFGEGSRLTVL.

This chain joins TRBV4-2 and TRBJ1-2; D is possibly TRBD1 (6 bases). The germline gives CDR1 LGHNA, CDR2 YNFKEQ. With 1 base removed from V and 4 bases from J, the gap between germline ends came to 13 bases. This CDR3 has 15 amino acids. Written as DNA, the CDR3 is TGTGCCAGCAGCCAAGGACAGGCGTCCCCCTATGGCTACACCTTC. Translated, it gives CASSQGQASPYGYTF.

The genes are TRBV13 and TRBJ2-7; 11 positions agree with TRBD2. Germline V gene data show CDR1 as PRHDT and CDR2 as FYEKMQ (reference sequence). The CDR3 has 16 residues. The J segment lost 6 bases and the V segment lost 0 bases, leaving 7 bases of the junction unmatched. The CDR3 region is CASSLGLAGEAGEQYF. In nucleotides, the CDR3 is TGTGCCAGCAGCTTAGGACTAGCGGGAGAGGCCGGCGAGCAGTACTTC.

This clone occurred a few times. The chain uses TRBV6-1 and TRBJ2-5; TRBD2 is a possible D gene (5 bases). The germline CDR1 and CDR2 sequences are MNHNS and SASEGT. The CDR3 runs to 17 residues. With 2 bases removed from V and 0 bases from J, the gap between germline ends came to 16 bases. The CDR3 sequence: CASSEWRTEIHQETQYF. CDR3 nucleotides: TGTGCCAGCAGTGAATGGAGGACCGAAATACACCAAGAGACCCAGTACTTC.

This sequence joins TRBV9 and TRBJ2-1, with 9 bases fitting TRBD1. The CDR3 contains 12 residues. V was pared by 3 bases and J by 9 bases, with 1 base of the junction left unmatched. Germline values: CDR1 SGDLS, CDR2 YYNGEE. DNA of the CDR3: TGTGCCAGCAGCGCGGACAGGGGTGAGCAGTTCTTC. The encoded protein is CASSADRGEQFF.

The chain combines TRBV15 with TRBJ2-2; D not certain. CDR3 length: 13 residues. Deletions cut 2 bases from V and 2 bases from J, with 3 bases between. CDR1 and CDR2 (germline): LNHNV, YYDKDF (reference sequence). CDR3 DNA: TGTGCCACCAGCAGACATAACACCGGGGAGCTGTTTTTT. Translated: CATSRHNTGELFF.

This chain links TRBV4-3 with TRBJ2-1; weak D call: TRBD1 (5 bases). The V gene's germline CDR1 is LGHNA and CDR2 YSLEER. V was shortened by 1 base and J by 0 bases, with 7 bases between the two germline ends. This CDR3 spans 15 amino acids. The CDR3 loop is CASSQGQYSYNEQFF. Here the CDR3 DNA reads TGCGCCAGCAGCCAAGGACAGTACTCCTACAATGAGCAGTTCTTC.

This rearrangement joins TRBV10-3 to TRBJ2-4; 9 nucleotides match TRBD2. CDR1 is ENHRY, CDR2 SYGVKD, per germline. V lost 3 bases and J lost 7; bases outside the gene matches: 10. The CDR3 is 16 amino acids. CDR3 DNA sequence: TGTGCCATCAGTGACTCAACCAGCGGGGGGCCGAACATTCAGTACTTC. This sequence encodes CAISDSTSGGPNIQYF.

In regard to this clone: This specimen includes other DNA sequences encoding the same CDR3. J is TRBJ2-7 and V is TRBV14; 9 nucleotides line up with TRBD2. The length of the CDR3 is 15 residues. V lost 2 bases, J lost 5 bases, and 7 bases stayed unmatched. CDR1 is SGHDN, CDR2 FVKESK, per germline. DNA for the CDR3: TGTGCCAGCAGCCAACCGGGACTAGCTTCCCACGAGCAGTACTTC. This codes for CASSQPGLASHEQYF.

The chain recombines TRBV18 with TRBJ2-7, with TRBD1 identical over 7 bases. CDR3 length equals 14 residues. Losses at the gene ends were 3 bases for V and 0 bases for J; bases not matched to a gene: 2. CDR1 is KGHSH and CDR2 is LQKENI in the germline V gene. CDR3: CASSPRDSSYEQYF. In DNA form, the CDR3 reads TGTGCCAGCTCACCCCGGGACAGCTCCTACGAGCAGTACTTC.

The chain uses TRBV21-1 and TRBJ1-1; the table's D call of TRBD1 was not tested on the DNA. TRBV21-1 is deemed a pseudogene. This CDR3 has 16 amino acids. The CDR3 region has the DNA TGTGCCAGCAGCAAAAGGACAGGGAAAGAGAACACTGAAGCTTTCTTT. Protein: CASSKRTGKENTEAFF.

The rearrangement uses TRBV7-2 and TRBJ1-1; the match to TRBD1 covers 7 bases. The CDR3 spans 16 residues. Germline V lookup: CDR1 SGHTA, CDR2 FQGNSA. Trimming at V came to 5 bases and at J to 1 base, leaving 10 bases not matched to a gene. This chain's CDR3 is CASSLYRGPTNTEAFF. In nucleotides, the CDR3 is TGTGCCAGCAGCCTATACAGGGGCCCGACGAACACTGAAGCTTTCTTT.

CDR3 sequence reads: CASRGAGGLAGELFF. The DNA of the CDR3 is TGTGCCAGTAGGGGGGCGGGGGGCCTCGCCGGGGAGCTGTTTTTT. The rearrangement links TRBV19 to TRBJ2-2, with TRBD2 matching over 8 bases. The CDR3 is 15 residues long. With V trimmed by 6 bases and J by 6 bases, 9 bases remained unmatched. The V gene's germline CDR1 is LNHDA and CDR2 SQIVND (reference sequence).

This clone was detected only a few times. The V gene is TRBV2, the J gene TRBJ2-7, with 7 bases fitting TRBD1. J was trimmed by 0 bases and V by 6 bases; bases with no gene match: 11. The CDR3 totals 16 residues. The germline V gene encodes CDR1 SNHLY and CDR2 FYNNEI. The CDR3 region is CASRNPGTVNSYEQYF. For the CDR3, the DNA is TGTGCCAGCAGAAATCCCGGGACAGTAAACTCCTACGAGCAGTACTTC.

The V call is TRBV29-1, the J call TRBJ1-2; D is possibly TRBD1 (6 bases). The V end was cut by 2 bases, the J end by 7 bases, with 14 bases between. The CDR3 contains 13 residues. Germline V gene lookup returns CDR1 SQVTM and CDR2 ANQGSEA. CDR3 protein: CSVELEQGLGYTF. The CDR3 region has the DNA TGCAGCGTTGAACTGGAGCAGGGGCTTGGCTACACCTTC.

The V gene is TRBV19, the J gene TRBJ2-7; D might be TRBD1 (6 bases). From germline, CDR1 is LNHDA and CDR2 SQIVND (reference sequence). Trimming left V 6 bases short and J 4 bases short, with 13 bases between. The CDR3 length is 13 residues. The CDR3 nucleotides read TGTGCCAGTAGCCCAGGGGTTGAGTACGAGCAGTACTTC. Residues: CASSPGVEYEQYF.